A single sample is the source of the 26 T cell receptor beta chains below, sequenced in a study of regulatory T cells in long-lasting Graves disease. Arm-PCR of CDR3 regions and iRepertoire HTBI primers were used to build TCR beta libraries. TCRdb reprocessed the multiplex PCR reads via MiXCR and lists one record per CDR3 protein. The sample lists some 250,000 distinct CDR3 sequences, around a sixth occurring once. The time point denotes: newly diagnosed GD, antithyroid drugs for less than 3 months. Preparation of the TCR library used RNA extracted from PBMCs. These same records also appear under a second study, on T cells in Graves' hyperthyroidism and ophthalmopathy.

Sequencing was performed on peripheral blood mononuclear cells (PBMCs), taken at new diagnosis, from a patient treated with antithyroid drugs. These receptors were obtained from a woman aged 30 to 39 with Graves disease.

The sample holds many counts of this clonotype. J is TRBJ1-2 and V is TRBV12-3 or TRBV12-4; D not certain. The CDR3 loop spans 15 amino acids. V lost 5 bases, J lost 5 bases, and 18 bases lay in between. The CDR3 bases are TGTGCCAGCAGTCTACACCCGGGCCTCGGTTATGGCTACACCTTC. Protein sequence: CASSLHPGLGYGYTF.

This clonotype came up many times. The chain recombines TRBV6-1 with TRBJ1-2, with a weak D call TRBD1 (5 bases). V was shortened by 6 bases and J by 0 bases, with 14 bases between the two germline ends. Looked up from germline, CDR1 is MNHNS and CDR2 is SASEGT. This CDR3 is built from 15 residues. The chain's CDR3 is CASSLSSGANYGYTF. The CDR3 bases are TGTGCCAGCAGCCTTTCATCGGGGGCTAACTATGGCTACACCTTC.

This clonotype was detected ten times or more. CDR3 loop: CATDRGDTEAFF. CDR3 DNA: TGTGCCACAGACAGGGGCGACACTGAAGCTTTCTTT. The genes are TRBV6-1 and TRBJ1-1; 8 nucleotides line up with TRBD1. There are 12 residues in the CDR3. Trimming cost V 10 bases and J 3 bases; bases outside gene matches: 4. In germline, CDR1 is MNHNS, CDR2 SASEGT.

This clonotype showed up many times. The V and J genes are TRBV6-1 and TRBJ1-5; D gene ambiguous. The CDR3 runs to 13 residues. Looked up from germline, CDR1 is MNHNS and CDR2 is SASEGT. Trimming left V 7 bases short and J 1 base short, with 8 bases between. The DNA for the CDR3 is TGTGCCAGCATCAGAGAAAGCAATCAGCCCCAGCATTTT. Protein: CASIRESNQPQHF.

This clonotype was found many times. The rearrangement joins TRBV3-1 to TRBJ2-7; D possibly corresponds to TRBD2 (5 bases). There are 15 residues in the CDR3. Trimming took 0 bases from V and 3 from J, leaving 12 bases between them. The V gene's germline CDR1 is LGHDT and CDR2 YNNKEL (reference sequence). This CDR3 reads CASSQDLRGSYEQYF. The CDR3, as DNA: TGTGCCAGCAGCCAAGATCTAAGAGGGAGCTACGAGCAGTACTTC.

This clonotype was observed at least ten times. J is TRBJ1-1 and V is TRBV3-1, with 9 nucleotides matching TRBD1. The V segment lost 5 bases and the J segment 3 bases; nucleotides outside the gene matches: 4. In germline, CDR1 is LGHDT, CDR2 YNNKEL (reference sequence). The CDR3 length is 14 residues. CDR3 DNA: TGTGCCAGCAGCAAAAGGACAGGGGACACTGAAGCTTTCTTT. Residues: CASSKRTGDTEAFF.

The chain joins TRBV7-9 to TRBJ2-1; D uncertain. The CDR3 runs to 17 residues. CDR1 and CDR2 from the germline V gene are SEHNR and FQNEAQ (reference sequence). V dropped 8 bases and J dropped 4 bases, with 24 bases sitting between them. The CDR3 reads CASAELRRATWYNEQFF. The CDR3 DNA reads as TGTGCCAGCGCCGAGCTCCGAAGAGCTACGTGGTACAATGAGCAGTTCTTC.

For this clonotype: It may be a read error: a sequence one base away is much more abundant. V usage is TRBV6-1 and J usage is TRBJ2-7; 8 bases align to TRBD1. CDR1 is MNHNS, CDR2 SASEGT, per germline. The CDR3 has 13 amino acids. V gave up 6 bases and J gave up 9 bases; unmatched junction bases: 10. CDR3 sequence (DNA): TGTGCCAGCAGCTTCGGGACAGGAGACGTGCAGTACTTC. Translating gives CASSFGTGDVQYF.

This clonotype was detected ten times or more. The DNA of the CDR3 is TGTGCCAGCAGCTCAAATCCTCTAGCGCTGGTCGAGACCCAGTACTTC. Translated, it gives CASSSNPLALVETQYF. The chain recombines TRBV11-2 with TRBJ2-5, with a possible D match to TRBD2 (6 bases). Trimming stripped 4 bases from V and 5 bases from J, with 20 bases between. The germline CDR1 and CDR2 sequences are SGHAT and FQNNGV. This CDR3 has 16 amino acids.

This chain joins TRBV7-2 and TRBJ2-7, with D perhaps TRBD2 (7 bases). The CDR3 consists of 12 residues. Germline CDR1 and CDR2: SGHTA and FQGNSA. Trimming pared 5 bases from V and 6 bases from J, leaving 11 bases between. CDR3: CASSPRGAEQYF. The CDR3 DNA reads TGTGCCAGCAGCCCCCGGGGGGCCGAGCAGTACTTC.

This clonotype was observed at least ten times. This sequence joins TRBV20-1 and TRBJ1-2; unclear D gene. This CDR3 comprises 16 residues. Germline-derived CDR1 and CDR2 are DFQATT and SNEGSKA (reference sequence). The germline V and J ends were trimmed by 5 bases and 8 bases, with 27 bases remaining between them. The CDR3 loop reads CSAGEYLITNLQGYTF. In DNA form, the CDR3 reads TGCAGTGCTGGCGAATATCTAATAACCAACCTACAGGGCTACACCTTC.

This clonotype was observed many times. The chain's CDR3 is CASSRRSGQFWNTYEQYF. Here the CDR3 DNA reads TGTGCCAGCAGCCGCCGCAGCGGACAGTTTTGGAATACCTACGAGCAGTACTTC. The rearrangement uses TRBV3-1 and TRBJ2-7; maybe TRBD1 (6 bases). V was pared by 4 bases and J by 2 bases, with 24 bases between. The germline CDR1 and CDR2 sequences are LGHDT and YNNKEL (reference sequence). This CDR3 comprises 18 residues.

CDR3 DNA: TGTGCCAGCAGCCAAGATGGTAGGGGGAACTATGGCTACACCTTC. Its translation: CASSQDGRGNYGYTF. The rearrangement links TRBV14 to TRBJ1-2, with TRBD1 as a possible D gene (6 bases). The CDR3 spans 15 residues. Germline CDR1 SGHDN, CDR2 FVKESK. The V end was cut by 0 bases, the J end by 2 bases, with 10 bases between. Full variable domain (outside the CDR3, taken from reference TRBV14 and TRBJ1-2): EAGVTQFPSHSVIEKGQTVTLRCDPISGHDNLYWYRRVMGKEIKFLLHFVKESKQDESGMPNNRFLAERTGGTYSTLKVQPAELEDSGVYFCASSQDGRGNYGYTFGSGTRLTVV.

In its sample, this clonotype was seen many times. The CDR3 spells CASSQDIVGAGELFF. The CDR3 coding sequence is TGTGCCAGCAGCCAAGATATAGTGGGGGCCGGGGAGCTGTTTTTT. The chain uses TRBV3-1 and TRBJ2-2; either TRBD1 or TRBD2 may supply D (5 bases each). The V gene lost 0 bases and the J gene lost 6 bases, with 11 bases spanning the gap. In germline, CDR1 is LGHDT, CDR2 YNNKEL (reference sequence). CDR3 size: 15 residues.

This clonotype appeared a few times. A much larger clone is a single base away; this may be a read error. The chain carries TRBV6-1 and TRBJ1-2; D remains ambiguous. CDR1 and CDR2 from the germline V gene are MNHNS and SASEGT. The CDR3 has 15 amino acids. This chain's CDR3 is CAGSETAQRGYGYTF. The CDR3 region has the DNA TGTGCCGGCAGTGAAACGGCTCAACGAGGATATGGCTACACCTTC.

Regarding this clonotype: This sequence may be a read error, since a much larger clone differs from it by one base. The rearrangement uses TRBV5-5 and TRBJ2-1; 8 bases map to TRBD2. Germline CDR1 and CDR2: SGHKS and YYEKEE (reference sequence). V lost 0 bases, J lost 7 bases, and 6 bases stayed unmatched. The CDR3 has 15 residues. The CDR3 loop reads CASSLEGGGTNEQFF. CDR3 DNA: TGTGCCAGCAGCTTGGAGGGCGGGGGGACGAATGAGCAGTTCTTC. The whole variable domain, remainder taken from reference TRBV5-5 and TRBJ2-1, is DAGVTQSPTHLIKTRGQQVTLRCSPISGHKSVSWYQQVLGQGPQFIFQYYEKEERGRGNFPDRFSARQFPNYSSELNVNALLLGDSALYLCASSLEGGGTNEQFFGPGTRLTVL.

The DNA of the CDR3 is TGTGCCAGCAAGAAAGGGGGGAACACTGAAGCTTTCTTT. It is translated as CASKKGGNTEAFF. This sequence joins TRBV12-3 or TRBV12-4 and TRBJ1-1, with D possibly TRBD1 on 6 matching bases. There are 13 residues in the CDR3. The V and J ends lost 7 bases and 1 base respectively, with 10 bases between them.

This clonotype was counted ten times or more. V and J are TRBV6-1 and TRBJ1-5; TRBD1 is a possible D gene (5 bases). CDR3 length equals 13 residues. CDR1 and CDR2 from the germline V gene are MNHNS and SASEGT. Trimming stripped 8 bases from V and 7 bases from J, with 15 bases between. The CDR3 reads CASGGGLQQPQHF. CDR3 in DNA: TGTGCCAGCGGCGGGGGTCTTCAACAGCCCCAGCATTTT.

The chain links TRBV6-2 or TRBV6-3 to TRBJ2-3, with TRBD2 as a possible D gene (6 bases). Between the trimmed V and J ends, which lost 5 bases and 0 bases, there was a span of 18 bases. The germline gives CDR1 MNHEY, CDR2 SVGEGT. This CDR3 is 17 amino acids long. DNA for the CDR3: TGTGCCAGCAGTGAAGCTGCGGGGTTCTTAAGCACAGATACGCAGTATTTT. Its protein is CASSEAAGFLSTDTQYF.

This clonotype was counted ten times or more. CDR3 in DNA: TGTGCCAGCAGCTTTAGCGGGGTTCTCACAGATACGCAGTATTTT. Translating gives CASSFSGVLTDTQYF. The chain has TRBV7-9 and TRBJ2-3; 8 bases line up with TRBD2. V lost 3 bases to trimming and J lost 2 bases; unmatched junction nucleotides: 4. Germline V gene sequence: CDR1 SEHNR, CDR2 FQNEAQ (reference sequence). The CDR3 totals 15 residues. Looking up the rest from reference TRBV7-9 and TRBJ2-3 gives the full variable domain: DTGVSQNPRHKITKRGQNVTFRCDPISEHNRLYWYRQTLGQGPEFLTYFQNEAQLEKSRLLSDRFSAERPKGSFSTLEIQRTEQGDSAMYLCASSFSGVLTDTQYFGPGTRLTVL.

V is TRBV4-1 and J is TRBJ1-2, with 11 nucleotides matching TRBD1. V shed 1 base and J 7 bases; nucleotides not matched to a gene: 11. The CDR3 spans 17 residues. In germline, CDR1 is MGHRA, CDR2 YSYEKL. The CDR3 here is CASSQADRPGQGVGYTF. The CDR3 DNA is TGCGCCAGCAGCCAAGCAGACAGACCGGGACAGGGGGTTGGCTACACCTTC.

This clonotype was recorded at least ten times. Given a much more abundant clone one base away, this may be a read error. The J gene is TRBJ2-1, the V gene TRBV14, with 10 bases lining up with TRBD1. Trimming removed 7 bases from V and 5 bases from J; junction bases left unmatched: 5. This CDR3 contains 14 residues. Germline V gene sequence: CDR1 SGHDN, CDR2 FVKESK. As DNA, the CDR3 is TGTGCCAGCAACCCGGGACAGGGGAACAATGAGCAGTTCTTC. Translating it yields CASNPGQGNNEQFF.

Comment on this clonotype: With only one base between it and a far larger clone, this is likely a read error. The chain joins TRBV11-2 to TRBJ2-7; tentative D call: TRBD1 (6 bases). This CDR3 region has 14 residues. The V end was cut by 5 bases, the J end by 4 bases, with 15 bases between. Germline lookup yields CDR1 SGHAT and CDR2 FQNNGV. CDR3 sequence (DNA): TGTGCCAGCAGCAGTTCGGACAGAATTTACGAGCAGTACTTC. Translated, it gives CASSSSDRIYEQYF.

As regards this clonotype: Since a much larger clone is just one base distant, this may be a read error. The chain combines TRBV6-2 or TRBV6-3 with TRBJ2-1; the match to TRBD2 covers 13 bases. The ends lost 6 bases at V and 4 bases at J; junction bases unmatched: 0. The CDR3 is 14 amino acids. Germline-derived CDR1 and CDR2 are MNHEY and SVGEGT. The CDR3 DNA reads as TGTGCCAGCAGACTAGCGGGGGGGTACAATGAGCAGTTCTTC. Translating gives CASRLAGGYNEQFF.

This clonotype was seen at least ten times. The CDR3 nucleotides read TGTGCCAGCAGTTACAAGGACACCCCACCCTACAATGAGCAGTTCTTC. As protein: CASSYKDTPPYNEQFF. The chain joins TRBV27 to TRBJ2-1; D perhaps matches TRBD1 (5 bases). Trimming removed 4 bases at V and 2 bases at J, with 15 bases between. The CDR3 has 16 residues. Germline V gene lookup returns CDR1 MNHEY and CDR2 SMNVEV (reference sequence).

This clonotype was observed at least ten times. The chain carries TRBV6-1 and TRBJ2-2; D remains ambiguous. This CDR3 is built from 14 residues. The V gene lost 8 bases and the J gene lost 0 bases, with 10 bases spanning the gap. The germline CDR1 and CDR2 sequences are MNHNS and SASEGT. CDR3 amino acids: CASARSTNTGELFF. The CDR3 DNA follows: TGTGCCAGCGCCCGGAGTACGAACACCGGGGAGCTGTTTTTT.